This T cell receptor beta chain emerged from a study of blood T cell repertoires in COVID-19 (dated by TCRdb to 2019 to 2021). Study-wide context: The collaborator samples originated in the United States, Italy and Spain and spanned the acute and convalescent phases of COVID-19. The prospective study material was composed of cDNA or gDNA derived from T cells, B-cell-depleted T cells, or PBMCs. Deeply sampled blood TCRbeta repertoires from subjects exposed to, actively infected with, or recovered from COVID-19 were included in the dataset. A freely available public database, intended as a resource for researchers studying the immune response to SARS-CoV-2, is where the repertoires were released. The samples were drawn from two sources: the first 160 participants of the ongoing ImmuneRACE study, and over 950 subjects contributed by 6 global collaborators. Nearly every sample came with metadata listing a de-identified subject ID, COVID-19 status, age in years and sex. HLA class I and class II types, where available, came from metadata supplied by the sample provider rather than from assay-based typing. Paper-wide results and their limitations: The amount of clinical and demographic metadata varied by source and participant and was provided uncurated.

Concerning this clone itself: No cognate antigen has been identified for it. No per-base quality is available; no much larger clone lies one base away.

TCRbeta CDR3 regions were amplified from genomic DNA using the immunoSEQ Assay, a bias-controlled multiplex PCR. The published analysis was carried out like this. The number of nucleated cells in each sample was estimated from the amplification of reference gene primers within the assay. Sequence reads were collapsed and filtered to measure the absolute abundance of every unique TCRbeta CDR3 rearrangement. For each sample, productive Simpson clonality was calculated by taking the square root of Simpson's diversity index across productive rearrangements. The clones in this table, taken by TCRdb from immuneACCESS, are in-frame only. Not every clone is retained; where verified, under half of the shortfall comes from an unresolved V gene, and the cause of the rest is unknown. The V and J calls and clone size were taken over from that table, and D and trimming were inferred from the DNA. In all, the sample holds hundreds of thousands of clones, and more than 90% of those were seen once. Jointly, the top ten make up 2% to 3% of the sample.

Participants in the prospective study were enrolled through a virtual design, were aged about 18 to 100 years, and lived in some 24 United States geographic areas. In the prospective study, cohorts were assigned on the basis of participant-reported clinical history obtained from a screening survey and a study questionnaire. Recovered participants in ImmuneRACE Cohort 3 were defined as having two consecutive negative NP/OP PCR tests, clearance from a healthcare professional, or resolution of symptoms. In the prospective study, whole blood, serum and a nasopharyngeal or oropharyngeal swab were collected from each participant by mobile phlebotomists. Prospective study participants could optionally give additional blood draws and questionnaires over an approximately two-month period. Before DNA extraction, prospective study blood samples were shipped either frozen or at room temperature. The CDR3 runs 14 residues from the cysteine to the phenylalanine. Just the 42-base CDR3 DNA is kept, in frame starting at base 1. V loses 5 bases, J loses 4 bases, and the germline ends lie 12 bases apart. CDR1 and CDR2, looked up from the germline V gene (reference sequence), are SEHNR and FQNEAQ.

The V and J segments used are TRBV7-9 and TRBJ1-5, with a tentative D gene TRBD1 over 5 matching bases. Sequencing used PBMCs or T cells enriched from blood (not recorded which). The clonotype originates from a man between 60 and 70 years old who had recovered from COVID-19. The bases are TGTGCCAGCAGCGAAGGGGCAGGGAATCAGCCCCAGCATTTT. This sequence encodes CASSEGAGNQPQHF.